Below, 4 T cell receptor beta chains from the same sample are listed, as sequenced in a study of tumor and adjacent non-tumor tissue in lung cancer. The template was RNA from unsorted bulk tissue. More than 3 cm separated this lung sample from the edge of the tumor. TCRbeta libraries were built with three rounds of nested PCR, modified from ARM-PCR. TCRdb ran MiXCR on the multiplex PCR reads and lists one entry per CDR3 protein. The sample includes tens of thousands of distinct CDR3 sequences, 76% of them seen just once. The sequencing input was distant non-tumor lung tissue. Receptors were obtained from a man aged 60 to 69 with non-small cell lung cancer.

Comment on this clonotype: This may stem from a read error, because a much larger clone lies one nucleotide away. The chain links TRBV20-1 to TRBJ1-1; D not resolved. Trimming took off 6 bases at V and 13 bases at J, with 24 bases between the two ends. Germline lookup yields CDR1 DFQATT and CDR2 SNEGSKA (reference sequence). This CDR3 is built from 13 residues. The CDR3 DNA sequence: TGCAGTGCCCCGCGGGGTGGGTTTGGCGGAGTTTTCTTT. Translated: CSAPRGGFGGVFF.

As to this clonotype: Mismatch with germline at one junction end may stem from a read error. The V call is TRBV12-3 or TRBV12-4, the J call TRBJ2-6; weak D call: TRBD1 (5 bases). CDR3 length equals 16 residues. The CDR3 nucleotides are TGTTCCACCTGGACGGAGCTGGTCTCTGGGGCCAACGTCCTGTCTTTC. The encoded protein is CSTWTELVSGANVLSF.

A remark on this clonotype: Sequence at one end of the junction differs from germline and may be a read error. V and J are TRBV12-3 or TRBV12-4 and TRBJ1-1; D is undetermined. The CDR3 covers 13 residues. CDR3 loop: CACSPSRSTEPFF. The DNA for the CDR3 is TGTGCCTGCAGCCCATCCAGGAGTACTGAACCTTTCTTT.

The gene calls are TRBV13 and TRBJ2-7, with unresolved D. In germline, CDR1 is PRHDT, CDR2 FYEKMQ (reference sequence). The CDR3 is made up of 15 amino acids. The V end was cut by 5 bases, the J end by 0 bases, with 14 bases between. The CDR3 loop reads CASSTWAWSSYEQYF. The CDR3 bases are TGTGCCAGCAGCACCTGGGCATGGTCCTCCTACGAGCAGTACTTC.